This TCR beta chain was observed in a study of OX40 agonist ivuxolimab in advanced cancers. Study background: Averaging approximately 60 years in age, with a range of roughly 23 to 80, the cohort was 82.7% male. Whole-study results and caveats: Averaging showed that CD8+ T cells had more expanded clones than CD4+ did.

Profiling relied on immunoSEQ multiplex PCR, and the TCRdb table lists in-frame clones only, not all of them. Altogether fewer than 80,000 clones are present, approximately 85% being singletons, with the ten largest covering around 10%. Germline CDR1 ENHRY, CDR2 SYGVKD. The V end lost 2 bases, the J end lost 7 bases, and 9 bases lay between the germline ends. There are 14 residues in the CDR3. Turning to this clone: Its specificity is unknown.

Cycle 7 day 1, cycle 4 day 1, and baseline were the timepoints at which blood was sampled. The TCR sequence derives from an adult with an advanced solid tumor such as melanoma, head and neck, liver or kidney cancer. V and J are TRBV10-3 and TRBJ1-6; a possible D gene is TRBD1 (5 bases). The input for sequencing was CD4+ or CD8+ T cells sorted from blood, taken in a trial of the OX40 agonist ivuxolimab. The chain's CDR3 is CAISEVGGNSPLHF. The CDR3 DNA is TGTGCCATCAGTGAGGTGGGGGGAAATTCACCCCTCCACTTT.